This T cell receptor (beta chain) came from a study of vaccination and CD4 T cells after COVID-19. The wider study: Between diagnosis and the drawing of post-COVID samples lay a median approximately 95 days (range 35 to 161).

Treatment specified: approximately 11-day PBMC culture with coronavirus spike peptide pools or control peptides (ViraFEST assay). The medium had half its volume replaced with fresh IL-2 medium on days 3 and 7. In the case of this clonotype: What it binds is not known.

Oncomine TCR Beta short-read sequencing was applied to DNA from cultured CD4+ T cells. TCRdb reprocessed the PCR reads via MiXCR and lists one record per CDR3 protein. Among roughly 8,200 distinct CDR3 sequences listed, more than 20% were seen once. Germline V gene lookup returns CDR1 MNHNS and CDR2 SASEGT. CDR3 length: 17 amino acids. The trim removed 7 bases at V and 7 bases at J, leaving 17 bases unmatched. The chain employs TRBV6-1 and TRBJ2-7; 12 bases align to TRBD2. The specimen was cultured CD4+ T cells from blood. This TCR was recovered from a human donor with COVID-19. The CDR3 here is CASKRLGSSGGAWEQYF. CDR3 DNA: TGTGCCAGCAAACGGCTGGGGTCTAGCGGGGGGGCTTGGGAGCAGTACTTC.